Each of the 18 T cell receptor beta chains below was sequenced from the same sample in a study of identical twins. One entry per CDR3 protein, called by TCRdb with MiXCR from the 5' RACE reads. Of 500,000 or so distinct CDR3 sequences listed, 20% to 25% are singletons. These data were also filed under a second study, of T cells expressing NK-cell markers.

Sequenced material: CD4+ T cells sorted from blood. These receptors were taken from a woman in her late teens or twenties in good health.

This clonotype came up a few times. This chain uses TRBV6-1 with TRBJ2-7, with D perhaps TRBD1 (6 bases). CDR1 and CDR2 from the germline V gene are MNHNS and SASEGT. V lost 6 bases to trimming and J lost 5 bases, with 23 bases between them. The CDR3 is 16 amino acids. CDR3 amino acids: CASSRGGRGKVHEQYF. The CDR3 DNA follows: TGTGCCAGCAGCCGGGGCGGCAGGGGAAAAGTCCACGAGCAGTACTTC.

In its sample, this clonotype was seen a few times. The chain uses TRBV6-1 and TRBJ2-5; weak D call: TRBD1 (6 bases). CDR1 is MNHNS and CDR2 is SASEGT in the germline V gene. Trimming took off 7 bases at V and 10 bases at J, with 22 bases between the two ends. This CDR3 region has 14 residues. The CDR3 reads CASMNRQGYRSQYF. The CDR3 DNA reads as TGTGCCAGCATGAACCGGCAGGGGTACCGTAGCCAGTACTTC.

This rearrangement joins TRBV7-9 to TRBJ1-1; the match to TRBD1 covers 9 bases. Germline CDR1 and CDR2: SEHNR and FQNEAQ (reference sequence). The V gene end was trimmed by 3 bases and the J gene end by 4 bases; junction bases not matched to a gene: 6. This CDR3 contains 15 residues. The CDR3 here is CASSFGTGRGTEAFF. The CDR3 nucleotides are TGTGCCAGCAGCTTTGGGACAGGGCGAGGCACTGAAGCTTTCTTT.

This clonotype was observed a handful of times. The chain is built from TRBV29-1 and TRBJ1-2, with D uncertain. Germline CDR1 and CDR2: SQVTM and ANQGSEA. The CDR3 totals 14 residues. V lost 6 bases to trimming and J lost 0 bases, with 14 bases between them. The CDR3 region is CSVLGSLANYGYTF. CDR3 coding DNA: TGCAGCGTGCTCGGGAGCCTAGCTAACTATGGCTACACCTTC.

This clonotype was observed many times. V and J are TRBV7-6 and TRBJ2-3; TRBD2 matches at 13 bases. Trimming removed 5 bases from V and 6 bases from J; junction bases left unmatched: 5. In germline, CDR1 is SGHVS, CDR2 FNYEAQ. The CDR3 length is 15 residues. The CDR3, as DNA: TGTGCCAGCAGCCTCGGGACTAGCGGGGCGGATACGCAGTATTTT. Its translation: CASSLGTSGADTQYF.

This sequence joins TRBV12-3 or TRBV12-4 and TRBJ2-1; TRBD1 aligns across 10 bases. The CDR3 is 14 residues long. With V trimmed by 5 bases and J by 8 bases, 6 bases remained unmatched. The CDR3 DNA reads TGTGCCAGCAGTCCAGGACAGGGGGATTATGAGCAGTTCTTC. As protein: CASSPGQGDYEQFF.

In this sample, this clonotype turned up many times. The chain has TRBV30 and TRBJ2-7, with 7 bases that match TRBD2. This CDR3 is 14 amino acids long. Germline-derived CDR1 and CDR2 are GTSNPN and SVGIG (reference sequence). J gave up 1 base and V 4 bases, and 7 bases lay outside the gene matches. The CDR3, as DNA: TGTGCCTGGAACCGGGACTACTCATCCTACGAGCAGTACTTC. It translates to CAWNRDYSSYEQYF. The full variable domain, in which reference TRBV30 and TRBJ2-7 provide the parts outside the CDR3, is SQTIHQWPATLVQPVGSPLSLECTVEGTSNPNLYWYRQAAGRGLQLLFYSVGIGQISSEVPQNLSASRPQDRQFILSSKKLLLSDSGFYLCAWNRDYSSYEQYFGPGTRLTVT.

The rearrangement joins TRBV5-1 to TRBJ2-3; TRBD2 matches at 10 bases. The length of the CDR3 is 17 residues. Losses at the gene ends were 0 bases for V and 4 bases for J; bases not matched to a gene: 8. Germline V gives CDR1 SGHRS, CDR2 YFSETQ. The DNA of the CDR3 is TGCGCCAGCAGCTTGGCCCTGAGCGGGGGGGTCGCAGATACGCAGTATTTT. It is translated as CASSLALSGGVADTQYF. Drawing the rest from reference TRBV5-1 and TRBJ2-3, the complete variable domain is KAGVTQTPRYLIKTRGQQVTLSCSPISGHRSVSWYQQTPGQGLQFLFEYFSETQRNKGNFPGRFSGRQFSNSRSEMNVSTLELGDSALYLCASSLALSGGVADTQYFGPGTRLTVL.

This clonotype was picked up a small number of times. The rearrangement joins TRBV11-2 to TRBJ2-7; TRBD1 matches at 7 bases. This CDR3 is 15 amino acids long. The V gene's germline CDR1 is SGHAT and CDR2 FQNNGV. V shed 5 bases and J 0 bases; nucleotides not matched to a gene: 7. The CDR3 DNA is TGTGCCAGCAGCAACAGGGGCCCCTCCTCCTACGAGCAGTACTTC. Its protein is CASSNRGPSSYEQYF.

As concerns this clonotype: A much more abundant neighbour one base away suggests this may be a read error. This sequence joins TRBV5-6 and TRBJ1-1; maybe TRBD1 (5 bases). This CDR3 contains 15 residues. CDR1 SGHDT and CDR2 YYEEEE come from the germline V gene. The CDR3 protein is CACSSRGTGTTEAFF. CDR3 nucleotide sequence: TGTGCCTGCAGCTCCAGAGGGACCGGGACCACTGAAGCTTTCTTT.

The chain combines TRBV12-3 or TRBV12-4 with TRBJ1-2, with D hard to call. This CDR3 contains 13 residues. V lost 3 bases and J lost 3, with 8 bases in between. The CDR3 DNA follows: TGTGCCAGCAGTTTCCCCGGGTACTATGGCTACACCTTC. Its translation is CASSFPGYYGYTF.

This clonotype was observed a few times. In DNA form, the CDR3 reads TGTGCCAGCATAGGCAGGGGATATAGCAATCAGCCCCAGCATTTT. This sequence encodes CASIGRGYSNQPQHF. The chain recombines TRBV6-1 with TRBJ1-5, with a weak D call TRBD1 (6 bases). The V gene's germline CDR1 is MNHNS and CDR2 SASEGT. V was trimmed by 7 bases and J by 0 bases, leaving 13 bases between them. CDR3 length: 15 amino acids.

The V gene is TRBV10-3, the J gene TRBJ2-3; D may be TRBD2 (6 bases). The CDR3 consists of 15 residues. Germline V gives CDR1 ENHRY, CDR2 SYGVKD. The germline V and J ends were trimmed by 6 bases and 2 bases, with 15 bases remaining between them. The CDR3 region has the DNA TGTGCCATCAGGGTCGGGCTAGCGTTCACAGATACGCAGTATTTT. This encodes CAIRVGLAFTDTQYF.

On this clonotype itself: Sequence at one end of the junction differs from germline and may be a read error. The V call is TRBV20-1, the J call TRBJ2-5; D may match TRBD1 or TRBD2 (7 bases each). Per germline, CDR1 DFQATT and CDR2 SNEGSKA (reference sequence). The CDR3 is made up of 17 amino acids. For the CDR3, the DNA is TGCTGTGCTAGCGGTTCGGGGGGAGGGGGCTCTCAAGAGACCCAGTACTTC. It encodes CCASGSGGGGSQETQYF.

This sequence joins TRBV12-3 or TRBV12-4 and TRBJ1-1; D perhaps matches TRBD1 (5 bases). Trimming took 3 bases from V and 5 from J, leaving 13 bases between them. The CDR3 is made up of 14 amino acids. The CDR3 DNA reads as TGTGCCAGCAGTTTCCAGGGCTCTAAGACTGAAGCTTTCTTT. Residues: CASSFQGSKTEAFF.

The sample holds a few counts of this clonotype. V usage is TRBV7-8 and J usage is TRBJ2-2, with 13 nucleotides matching TRBD2. V shed 5 bases, J shed 3 bases, and the junction held 6 bases outside the gene matches. Per the germline V gene, CDR1 is SGHVS and CDR2 is FQNEAQ. This CDR3 contains 17 residues. In DNA form, the CDR3 reads TGTGCCAGCAGCCCCCGGACTAGCGGGGGTTACACCGGGGAGCTGTTTTTT. This sequence encodes CASSPRTSGGYTGELFF.

This clonotype has ten or more counts. This chain uses TRBV6-5 with TRBJ1-6, with TRBD1 matching 8 bases. The V gene end was trimmed by 4 bases and the J gene end by 7 bases; junction bases not matched to a gene: 9. The germline V gene has CDR1 MNHEY and CDR2 SVGAGI. This CDR3 region has 16 residues. The CDR3: CASSLRRDRSNSPLHF. CDR3 DNA: TGTGCCAGCAGTTTACGCCGGGACAGGAGCAATTCACCCCTCCACTTT.

V is TRBV15 and J is TRBJ2-7, with TRBD2 matching 9 bases. J gave up 2 bases and V 0 bases, and 5 bases lay outside the gene matches. The germline gives CDR1 LNHNV, CDR2 YYDKDF (reference sequence). The CDR3 spans 16 residues. CDR3 DNA: TGTGCCACCAGCAGAGAGAAGAAGCGGGAGGCCTACGAGCAGTACTTC. Its translation is CATSREKKREAYEQYF. The full variable domain, completed using reference TRBV15 and TRBJ2-7, is DAMVIQNPRYQVTQFGKPVTLSCSQTLNHNVMYWYQQKSSQAPKLLFHYYDKDFNNEADTPDNFQSRRPNTSFCFLDIRSPGLGDTAMYLCATSREKKREAYEQYFGPGTRLTVT.